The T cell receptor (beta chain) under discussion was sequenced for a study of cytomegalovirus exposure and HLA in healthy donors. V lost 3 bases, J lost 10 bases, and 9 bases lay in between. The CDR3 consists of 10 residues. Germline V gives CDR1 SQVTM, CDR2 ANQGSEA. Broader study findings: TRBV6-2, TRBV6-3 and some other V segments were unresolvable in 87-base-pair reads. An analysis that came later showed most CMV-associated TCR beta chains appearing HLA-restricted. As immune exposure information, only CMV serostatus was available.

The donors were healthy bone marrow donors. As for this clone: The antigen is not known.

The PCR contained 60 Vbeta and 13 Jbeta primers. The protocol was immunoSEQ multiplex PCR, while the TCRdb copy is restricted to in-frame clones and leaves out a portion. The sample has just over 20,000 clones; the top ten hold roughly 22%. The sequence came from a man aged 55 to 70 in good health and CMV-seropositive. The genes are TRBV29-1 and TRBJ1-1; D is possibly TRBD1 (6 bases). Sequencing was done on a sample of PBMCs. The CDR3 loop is CSVERGRAFF. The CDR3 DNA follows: TGCAGCGTTGAGAGGGGGAGAGCTTTCTTT.